The present T cell receptor (beta chain) was sequenced within a study of blood T cell repertoires in COVID-19 (dated by TCRdb to the early 2020s). Describing the broader study: Samples from collaborators originated in the United States, Italy and Spain and spanned both the acute and convalescent phases of COVID-19. The material from the prospective study consisted of cDNA or gDNA derived from T cells, B-cell-depleted T cells, or PBMCs. Subjects who had been exposed to COVID-19, were actively infected with it, or had recovered from it provided the deeply sampled blood TCRbeta repertoires that made up the dataset. The repertoires were released in a freely available public database intended as a resource for research on the immune response to SARS-CoV-2. Samples were obtained from the ongoing ImmuneRACE study (first 160 participants) and from over 1,000 subjects provided by 6 global collaborators. Sample metadata almost always included a de-identified subject ID, COVID-19 status, age in years and sex. HLA class I and class II types, where available, came from metadata supplied by the sample provider rather than from assay-based typing. Here is what the overall study found, with its caveats: The quantity of clinical and demographic metadata differed by source and by participant and was supplied without curation.

This clone was picked up many times. It has no known antigen specificity. No quality values exist for individual bases; no much larger clone is one base distant. V is trimmed back by 4 bases and J by 0 bases, and the junction contains 9 bases that no gene match accounts for. CDR1 GTSNPN and CDR2 SVGIG were looked up in the germline V gene (reference sequence). Including cysteine and phenylalanine, the CDR3 has 15 amino acids. The entry retains the CDR3 DNA only, 45 bases that are in frame from base 1. Each collaborating institution followed its own protocols to collect whole blood in K2EDTA tubes. For TCRbeta analysis, collaborators shipped samples in one of three forms: frozen whole blood, isolated PBMCs, or DNA extracted from either of those sample types. TCRbeta CDR3 regions were amplified from genomic DNA using the immunoSEQ Assay, a bias-controlled multiplex PCR. Per the authors' processing: The number of nucleated cells in each sample was estimated from the amplification of reference gene primers within the assay. To quantify the absolute abundance of each unique TCRbeta CDR3 rearrangement, sequence reads were collapsed and filtered. For each sample, productive Simpson clonality was calculated by taking the square root of Simpson's diversity index across productive rearrangements. Here the immuneACCESS table is served through TCRdb, limited to in-frame sequences with V and J called. Missing clones are a known gap in these copies; in checked studies unresolved V genes cover under half, and the rest lacks a known reason. V, J and clone size derive from that table, while D and trimming were established from the DNA sequence. The sample contains 150,000 to 200,000 clones, about 79% of them found a single time. Jointly, the top ten make up roughly 28% of the sample.

The TCR was taken from a woman aged 70 to 79 with acute or convalescent COVID-19. The sequenced sample was peripheral blood. The sequence links TRBV30 to TRBJ2-7; TRBD1 matches 7 bases in the middle. The sequence in DNA is TGTGCCTGGAACCCCGGGACAGCTGTCTCCTACGAGCAGTACTTC. This is translated as CAWNPGTAVSYEQYF.